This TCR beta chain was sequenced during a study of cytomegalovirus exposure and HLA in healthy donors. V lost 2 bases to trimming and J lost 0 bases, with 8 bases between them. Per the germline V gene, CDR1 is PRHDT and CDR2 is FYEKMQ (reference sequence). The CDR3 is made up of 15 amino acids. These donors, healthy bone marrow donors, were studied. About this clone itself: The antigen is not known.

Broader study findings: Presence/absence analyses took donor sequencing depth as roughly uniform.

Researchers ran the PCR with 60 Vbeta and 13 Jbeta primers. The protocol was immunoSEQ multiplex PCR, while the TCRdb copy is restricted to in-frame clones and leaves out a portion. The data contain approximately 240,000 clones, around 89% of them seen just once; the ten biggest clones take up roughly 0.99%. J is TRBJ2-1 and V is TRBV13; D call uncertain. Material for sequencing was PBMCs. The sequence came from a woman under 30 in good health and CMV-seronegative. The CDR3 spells CASSLRSASYNEQFF. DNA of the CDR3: TGTGCCAGCAGCTTAAGAAGCGCCTCCTACAATGAGCAGTTCTTC.